These 11 T cell receptor beta chains share one sample of origin, sequenced in a study of shared clonotypes between healthy human individuals. The method was immunoSEQ multiplex PCR; TCRdb's version includes in-frame clones alone and lacks a portion of them. The top ten hold 20% to 30% of the sample, which has about 820,000 clones, about 91% seen once. CD45RO-negative, CCR7-selected cells formed the naive CD8 fraction, which excluded terminally differentiated effector memory CD45RA+ cells. The sequencing sample was made of naive CD8+ T cells sorted from blood. The source of these receptors is a man aged 25-40 years in good health.

The chain recombines TRBV30 with TRBJ2-1; perhaps TRBD2 as D (5 bases). Germline lookup yields CDR1 GTSNPN and CDR2 SVGIG (reference sequence). The CDR3 is made up of 12 amino acids. Deletions cut 0 bases from V and 9 bases from J, with 9 bases between. Here the CDR3 reads CAWSVDSVEQFF. In DNA, the CDR3 is TGTGCCTGGAGTGTGGACTCCGTTGAGCAGTTCTTC. The whole variable domain, remainder taken from reference TRBV30 and TRBJ2-1, is SQTIHQWPATLVQPVGSPLSLECTVEGTSNPNLYWYRQAAGRGLQLLFYSVGIGQISSEVPQNLSASRPQDRQFILSSKKLLLSDSGFYLCAWSVDSVEQFFGPGTRLTVL.

The rearrangement links TRBV7-7 to TRBJ2-2, with 8 bases identical to TRBD2. The CDR3 is 13 residues long. V shed 8 bases, J shed 5 bases, and the junction held 4 bases outside the gene matches. The germline gives CDR1 SSHAT, CDR2 FNYEAQ (reference sequence). As DNA, the CDR3 is TGTGCCAGCGGGCGGGAGGAAACCGGGGAGCTGTTTTTT. It codes for CASGREETGELFF.

This chain joins TRBV19 and TRBJ2-7, with 8 positions matching TRBD2. CDR3 length equals 14 residues. The V segment lost 3 bases and the J segment 4 bases; nucleotides outside the gene matches: 5. Germline V gene data show CDR1 as LNHDA and CDR2 as SQIVND (reference sequence). CDR3 bases: TGTGCCAGTAGTATCGGACTAGCTTCTTACGAGCAGTACTTC. Encoded protein: CASSIGLASYEQYF.

V usage is TRBV9 and J usage is TRBJ2-2, with 8 bases matching TRBD1. CDR1 SGDLS and CDR2 YYNGEE come from the germline V gene. The CDR3 contains 16 residues. V trimming: 2 bases; J trimming: 0 bases; junction bases outside the gene matches: 3. Here the CDR3 reads CASSVDRVANTGELFF. CDR3 in DNA: TGTGCCAGCAGCGTGGACAGGGTTGCGAACACCGGGGAGCTGTTTTTT.

V and J are TRBV7-9 and TRBJ2-1, with D tentatively TRBD2 (6 bases). The CDR3 has 14 residues. Trimming shortened V by 7 bases and J by 4 bases, and 14 bases separated the two germline ends. Germline V gene sequence: CDR1 SEHNR, CDR2 FQNEAQ (reference sequence). CDR3 sequence: CASKLSEGYNEQFF. The DNA for the CDR3 is TGTGCCAGCAAACTGTCGGAGGGGTACAATGAGCAGTTCTTC.

The table lists this clone with a count of one. The J gene is TRBJ2-3, the V gene TRBV2; a weak D match, TRBD1 (6 bases). Deletions cut 3 bases from V and 1 base from J, with 11 bases between. CDR3 length: 15 residues. Germline assignment: CDR1 SNHLY and CDR2 FYNNEI. The CDR3 nucleotides are TGTGCCAGCAGTGACCCCAACAGGGGCACAGATACGCAGTATTTT. Its protein is CASSDPNRGTDTQYF.

V is TRBV27 and J is TRBJ2-7; no clear D. The CDR3 is made up of 14 amino acids. Germline V lookup: CDR1 MNHEY, CDR2 SMNVEV (reference sequence). With 5 bases removed from V and 3 bases from J, the gap between germline ends came to 14 bases. CDR3 coding DNA: TGTGCCAGCAGTCCCTCGTTAGGGTTCTACGAGCAGTACTTC. Residues: CASSPSLGFYEQYF.

The chain recombines TRBV7-8 with TRBJ2-2; 10 nucleotides match TRBD2. The J segment lost 3 bases and the V segment lost 2 bases, leaving 3 bases of the junction unmatched. The germline V gene encodes CDR1 SGHVS and CDR2 FQNEAQ. The CDR3 sequence is 16 residues long. The CDR3 DNA is TGTGCCAGCAGCTTACAAGCGGGAGGGCACACCGGGGAGCTGTTTTTT. This codes for CASSLQAGGHTGELFF.

In this sample, this clone turned up once. The chain recombines TRBV19 with TRBJ2-1; 7 bases match TRBD1. The CDR3 is 13 residues long. Germline V lookup: CDR1 LNHDA, CDR2 SQIVND (reference sequence). V shed 6 bases and J 8 bases; nucleotides not matched to a gene: 7. CDR3 amino acids: CASSATGLDEQFF. CDR3 DNA: TGTGCCAGTAGCGCGACAGGGTTGGATGAGCAGTTCTTC.

The chain joins TRBV6-5 to TRBJ2-1; 10 bases are shared with TRBD2. The CDR3 consists of 13 residues. Germline V gene sequence: CDR1 MNHEY, CDR2 SVGAGI. The trim removed 2 bases at V and 10 bases at J, leaving 2 bases unmatched. The CDR3 sequence is CASSYGGLAEQFF. The CDR3 region has the DNA TGTGCCAGCAGTTACGGGGGACTAGCGGAGCAGTTCTTC.

The chain employs TRBV7-9 and TRBJ2-7; tentatively, D is TRBD1 (6 bases). Trimming removed 4 bases from V and 3 bases from J, with 16 bases in between. Germline CDR1 and CDR2: SEHNR and FQNEAQ (reference sequence). The length of the CDR3 is 15 residues. The CDR3 nucleotides are TGTGCCAGCAGCTCCCCTCGGACAGTGGGCTACGAGCAGTACTTC. Amino acid sequence: CASSSPRTVGYEQYF.